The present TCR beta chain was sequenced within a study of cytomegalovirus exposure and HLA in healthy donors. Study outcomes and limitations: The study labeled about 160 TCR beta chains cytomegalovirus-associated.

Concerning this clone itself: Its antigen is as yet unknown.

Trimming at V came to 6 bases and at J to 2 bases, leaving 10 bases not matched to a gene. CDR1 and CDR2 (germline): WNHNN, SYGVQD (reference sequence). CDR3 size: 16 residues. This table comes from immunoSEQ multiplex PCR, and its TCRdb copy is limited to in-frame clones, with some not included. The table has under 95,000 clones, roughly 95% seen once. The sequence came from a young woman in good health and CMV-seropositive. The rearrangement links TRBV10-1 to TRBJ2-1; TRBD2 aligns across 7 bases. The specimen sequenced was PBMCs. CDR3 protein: CASSGESAGTYNEQFF. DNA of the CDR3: TGCGCCAGCAGCGGGGAATCAGCGGGAACCTACAATGAGCAGTTCTTC.